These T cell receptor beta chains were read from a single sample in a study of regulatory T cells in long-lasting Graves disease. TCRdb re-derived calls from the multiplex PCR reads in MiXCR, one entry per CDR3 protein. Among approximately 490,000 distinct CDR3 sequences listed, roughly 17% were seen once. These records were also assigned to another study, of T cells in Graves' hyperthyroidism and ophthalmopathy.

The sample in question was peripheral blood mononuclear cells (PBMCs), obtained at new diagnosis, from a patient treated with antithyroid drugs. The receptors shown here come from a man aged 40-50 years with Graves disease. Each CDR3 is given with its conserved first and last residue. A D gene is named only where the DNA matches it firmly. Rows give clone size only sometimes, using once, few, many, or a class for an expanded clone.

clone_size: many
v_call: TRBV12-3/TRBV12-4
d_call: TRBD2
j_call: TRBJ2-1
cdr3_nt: TGTGCCAGCAGCCCGACTAGCGGGAGTGTCAATGAGCAGTTCTTC
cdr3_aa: CASSPTSGSVNEQFF

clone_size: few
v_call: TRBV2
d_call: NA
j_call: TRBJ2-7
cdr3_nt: TGTGCCAGCAGCGGTTGGGGCGCCGGCTCCTACGAGCAGTACTTC
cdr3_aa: CASSGWGAGSYEQYF

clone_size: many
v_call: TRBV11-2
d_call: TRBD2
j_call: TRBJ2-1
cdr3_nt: TGTGCCAGCAGCCTAGCGGGAGGGTACAATGAGCAGTTCTTC
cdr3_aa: CASSLAGGYNEQFF

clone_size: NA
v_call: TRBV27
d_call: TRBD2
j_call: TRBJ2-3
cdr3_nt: TGTGCCAGCGGCAAACCGGGACTAAACACAGATACGCAGTATTTT
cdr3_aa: CASGKPGLNTDTQYF

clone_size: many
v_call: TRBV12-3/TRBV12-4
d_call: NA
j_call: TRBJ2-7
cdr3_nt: TGTGCCAGCAGTTTTACAGCCTACGAGCAGTACTTC
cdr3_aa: CASSFTAYEQYF

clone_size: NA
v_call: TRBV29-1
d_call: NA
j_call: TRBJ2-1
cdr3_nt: TGCAGCGTTGTAGGGGGTCTTGGGTTATCCTACAATGAGCAGTTCTTC
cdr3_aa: CSVVGGLGLSYNEQFF

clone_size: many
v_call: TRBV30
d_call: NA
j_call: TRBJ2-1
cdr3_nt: TGTGCCTGGAGCCGTCCTCCCAATGAGCAGTTCTTC
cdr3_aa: CAWSRPPNEQFF

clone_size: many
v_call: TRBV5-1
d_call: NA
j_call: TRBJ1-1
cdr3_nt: TGCGCCAGCAGCTTGGGGTCAGATTTGAACACTGAAGCTTTCTTT
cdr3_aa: CASSLGSDLNTEAFF

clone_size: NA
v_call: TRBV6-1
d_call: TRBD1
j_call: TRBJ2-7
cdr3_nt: TGTGCCAGCACCAAGGACAGGGGGTTTTACGAGCAGTACTTC
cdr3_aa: CASTKDRGFYEQYF

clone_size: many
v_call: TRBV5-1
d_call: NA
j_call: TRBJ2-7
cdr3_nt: TGCGCCAGCAACGATTACGGCGGCGGGAAGACCTACGAGCAGTACTTC
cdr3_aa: CASNDYGGGKTYEQYF

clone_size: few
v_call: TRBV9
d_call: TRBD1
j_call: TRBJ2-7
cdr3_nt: TGTGCCGGCAGCGTAACCGACAGGGGGCTCTACGAGCAGTACTTC
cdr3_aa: CAGSVTDRGLYEQYF

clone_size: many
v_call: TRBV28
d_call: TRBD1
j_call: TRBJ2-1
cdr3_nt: TGTGCCAGCAGTTTGTCCGACAGGGGGCTTGAGCAGTTCTTC
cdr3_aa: CASSLSDRGLEQFF

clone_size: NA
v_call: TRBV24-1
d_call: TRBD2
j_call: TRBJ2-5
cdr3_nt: TGTGCCACCAGTGACCCTCGGACTAGCGGTCCTAACCAAGAGACCCAGTACTTC
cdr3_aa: CATSDPRTSGPNQETQYF

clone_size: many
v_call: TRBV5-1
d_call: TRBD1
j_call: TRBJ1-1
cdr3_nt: TGCGCCAGCAGCTTGACGGACAGGGGGTTTGTGAACACTGAAGCTTTCTTT
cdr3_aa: CASSLTDRGFVNTEAFF